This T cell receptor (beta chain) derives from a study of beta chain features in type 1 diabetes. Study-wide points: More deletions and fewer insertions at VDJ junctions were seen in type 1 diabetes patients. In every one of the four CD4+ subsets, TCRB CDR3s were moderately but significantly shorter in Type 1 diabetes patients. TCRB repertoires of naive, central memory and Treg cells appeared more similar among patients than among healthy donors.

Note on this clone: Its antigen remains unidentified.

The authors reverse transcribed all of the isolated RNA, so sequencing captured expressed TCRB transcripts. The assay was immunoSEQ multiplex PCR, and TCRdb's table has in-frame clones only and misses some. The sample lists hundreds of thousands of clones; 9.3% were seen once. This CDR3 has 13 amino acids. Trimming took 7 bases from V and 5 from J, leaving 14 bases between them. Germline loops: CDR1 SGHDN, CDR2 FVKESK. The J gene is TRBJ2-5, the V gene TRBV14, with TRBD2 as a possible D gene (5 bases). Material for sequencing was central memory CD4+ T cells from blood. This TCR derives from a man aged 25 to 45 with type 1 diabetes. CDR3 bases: TGTGCCAGCACCGCGAGGCCGGGGGAGACCCAGTACTTC. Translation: CASTARPGETQYF.